This TCR beta chain was obtained from a study of blood T cell repertoires in COVID-19. The method was immunoSEQ multiplex PCR; TCRdb's version includes in-frame clones alone and lacks a portion of them. The table shows about 130,000 clones, with roughly three quarters occurring only once. The CDR3 is 13 residues long. With 3 bases removed from V and 7 bases from J, the gap between germline ends came to 15 bases. In germline, CDR1 is DFQATT, CDR2 SNEGSKA (reference sequence). This chain uses TRBV20-1 with TRBJ1-2; no reliable D call. Sequencing was done on a sample of PBMCs or T cells enriched from blood (not recorded which). This receptor was identified in a woman aged 50 to 60 who had recovered from COVID-19. CDR3 residues: CSASGGPVSGYTF. Here the CDR3 DNA reads TGCAGTGCTAGTGGAGGCCCCGTGAGTGGCTACACCTTC.